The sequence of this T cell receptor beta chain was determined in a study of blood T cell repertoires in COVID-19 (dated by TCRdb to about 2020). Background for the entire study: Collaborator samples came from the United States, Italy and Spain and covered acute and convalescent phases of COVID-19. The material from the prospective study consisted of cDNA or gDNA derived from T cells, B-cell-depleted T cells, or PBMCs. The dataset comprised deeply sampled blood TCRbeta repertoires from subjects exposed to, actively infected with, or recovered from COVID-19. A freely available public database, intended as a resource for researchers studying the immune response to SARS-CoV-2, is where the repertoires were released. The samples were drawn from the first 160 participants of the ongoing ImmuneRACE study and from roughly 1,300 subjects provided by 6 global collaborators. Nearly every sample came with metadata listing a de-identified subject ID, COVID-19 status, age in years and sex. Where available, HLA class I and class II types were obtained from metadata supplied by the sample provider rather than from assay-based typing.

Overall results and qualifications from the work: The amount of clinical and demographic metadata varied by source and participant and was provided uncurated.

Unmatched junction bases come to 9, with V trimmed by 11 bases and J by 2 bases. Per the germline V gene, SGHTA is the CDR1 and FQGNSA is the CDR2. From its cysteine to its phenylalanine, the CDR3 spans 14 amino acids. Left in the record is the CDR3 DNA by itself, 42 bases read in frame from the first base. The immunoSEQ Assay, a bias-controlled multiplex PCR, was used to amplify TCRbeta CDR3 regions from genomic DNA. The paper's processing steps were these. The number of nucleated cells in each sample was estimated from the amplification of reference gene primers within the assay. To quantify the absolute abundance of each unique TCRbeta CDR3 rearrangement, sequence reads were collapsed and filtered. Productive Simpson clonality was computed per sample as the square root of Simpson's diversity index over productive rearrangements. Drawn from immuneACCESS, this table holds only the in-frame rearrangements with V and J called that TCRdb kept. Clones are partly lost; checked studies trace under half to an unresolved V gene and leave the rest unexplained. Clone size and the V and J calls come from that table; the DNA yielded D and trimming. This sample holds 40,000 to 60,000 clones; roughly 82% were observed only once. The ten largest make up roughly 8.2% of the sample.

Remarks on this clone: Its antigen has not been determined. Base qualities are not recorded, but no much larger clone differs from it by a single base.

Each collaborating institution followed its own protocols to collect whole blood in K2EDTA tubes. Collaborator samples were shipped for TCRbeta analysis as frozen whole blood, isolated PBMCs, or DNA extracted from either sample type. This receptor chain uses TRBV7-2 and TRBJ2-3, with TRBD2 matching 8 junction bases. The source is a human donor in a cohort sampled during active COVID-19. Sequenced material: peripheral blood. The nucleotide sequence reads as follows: TGTGCCTCCCCGGGGGGGCCCCCCACAGATACGCAGTATTTT. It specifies CASPGGPPTDTQYF.